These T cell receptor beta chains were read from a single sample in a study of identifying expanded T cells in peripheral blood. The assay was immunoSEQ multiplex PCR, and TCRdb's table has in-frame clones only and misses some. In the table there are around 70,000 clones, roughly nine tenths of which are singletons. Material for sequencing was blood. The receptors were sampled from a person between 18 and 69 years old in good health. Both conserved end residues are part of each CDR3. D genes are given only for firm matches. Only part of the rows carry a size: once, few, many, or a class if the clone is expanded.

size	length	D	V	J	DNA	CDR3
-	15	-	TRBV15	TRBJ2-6	TGTGCCACCACCCAGGGCGGAACAGGGGCCAACGTCCTGACTTTC	CATTQGGTGANVLTF
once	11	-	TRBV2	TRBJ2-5	TGTGCCAGCACCGAGAGCGAGACCCAGTACTTC	CASTESETQYF
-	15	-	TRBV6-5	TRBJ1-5	TGTGCCAGCAGTTCAGATACGAGGGACAATCAGCCCCAGCATTTT	CASSSDTRDNQPQHF
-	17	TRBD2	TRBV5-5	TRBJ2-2	TGTGCCAGCAGCTTAGACCTAAGGACTAGCGGCACCGGGGAGCTGTTTTTT	CASSLDLRTSGTGELFF
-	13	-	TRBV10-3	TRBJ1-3	TGTGCCATGACAGGCAACTCTGGAAACACCATATATTTT	CAMTGNSGNTIYF
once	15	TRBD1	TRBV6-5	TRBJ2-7	TGTGCCAGCACCCGGGACGGACAGGGAGCAAACGAGCAGTACTTC	CASTRDGQGANEQYF
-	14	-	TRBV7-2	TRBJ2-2	TGTGCCAGCAGCTTAGAACCGGGAATCGGGGAGCTGTTTTTT	CASSLEPGIGELFF
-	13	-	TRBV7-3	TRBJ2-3	TGTGCCAGCAGCTTAATTGGGGGGGATACGCAGTATTTT	CASSLIGGDTQYF
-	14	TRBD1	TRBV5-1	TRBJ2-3	TGCGCCAGCAGCTTGGGGACAGGGACAGATACGCAGTATTTT	CASSLGTGTDTQYF
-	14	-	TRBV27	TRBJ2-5	TGTGCCAGCAGTTTATCCCCCGTCCTGGAGACCCAGTACTTC	CASSLSPVLETQYF
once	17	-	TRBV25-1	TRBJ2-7	TGTGCCAGCAGTGAACGCCCCAAGACGACAGTATCCTACGAGCAGTACTTC	CASSERPKTTVSYEQYF
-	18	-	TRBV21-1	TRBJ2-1	TGTGCCAGCAGCAAAGCTCGGAGGGGCCTGAGCTCCTACAATGAGCAGTTCTTC	CASSKARRGLSSYNEQFF
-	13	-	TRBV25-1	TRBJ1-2	TGTGCCAGCAGTGGCGGTAGAACCACGGACTACACCTTC	CASSGGRTTDYTF
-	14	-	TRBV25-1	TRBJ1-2	TGTGCCAGCAGTGTTGGCGGTTACGACTATGGCTACACCTTC	CASSVGGYDYGYTF
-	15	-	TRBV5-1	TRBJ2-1	TGCGCCAGCAGCGCGGACGGAGATTCCTACAATGAGCAGTTCTTC	CASSADGDSYNEQFF
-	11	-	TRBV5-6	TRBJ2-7	TGTGCCAGCAGCAACTCCTACGAGCAGTACTTC	CASSNSYEQYF
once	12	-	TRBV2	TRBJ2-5	TGTGCCAGCAGTGTTATGAAGGAGACCCAGTACTTC	CASSVMKETQYF
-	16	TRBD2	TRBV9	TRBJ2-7	TGTGCCAGCAGCGTAGCCGGGACTAGCGGGAGACACGAGCAGTACTTC	CASSVAGTSGRHEQYF
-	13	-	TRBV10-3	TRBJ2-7	TGTGCCATCAGTGAGTCGACGGGTTACGAGCAGTACTTC	CAISESTGYEQYF
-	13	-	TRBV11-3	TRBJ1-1	TGTGCCAGCAGCTTAGTTTCCGAGACTGAAGCTTTCTTT	CASSLVSETEAFF
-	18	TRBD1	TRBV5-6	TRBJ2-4	TGTGCCAGCAGGAAAGGACAGGGGGAGTTTGTAGCCAAAAACATTCAGTACTTC	CASRKGQGEFVAKNIQYF
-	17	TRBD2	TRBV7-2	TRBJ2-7	TGTGCCAGCAGCTTAGGTCGGGGGGTACGGGAGGGCTACGAGCAGTACTTC	CASSLGRGVREGYEQYF
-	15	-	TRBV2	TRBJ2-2	TGTGCCAGCAGTGCCGGGACATCTTCGACCGGGGAGCTGTTTTTT	CASSAGTSSTGELFF
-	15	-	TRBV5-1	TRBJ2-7	TGCGCCAGCAGCCCGAGCGGCGGGGCGGGGTACGAGCAGTACTTC	CASSPSGGAGYEQYF
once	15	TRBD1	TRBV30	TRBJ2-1	TGTGCCTGGAGTGTACTGGCAGGGGGCTACAATGAGCAGTTCTTC	CAWSVLAGGYNEQFF
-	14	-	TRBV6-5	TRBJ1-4	TGTGCCAGCAGTTACGAGGCAGGGGAGGAAAAACTGTTTTTT	CASSYEAGEEKLFF
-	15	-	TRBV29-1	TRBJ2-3	TGCAGCGCCCAAGGCACAAGTAGTGTCACAGATACGCAGTATTTT	CSAQGTSSVTDTQYF
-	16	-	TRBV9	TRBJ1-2	TGTGCCAGCAGCGGTGACAGGAGCCTCCGCGGCTATGGCTACACCTTC	CASSGDRSLRGYGYTF
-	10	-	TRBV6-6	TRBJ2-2	TGTGCCAGCCGTTCCGGGGAGCTGTTTTTT	CASRSGELFF
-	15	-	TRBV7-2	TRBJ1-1	TGTGCCAGCAGCACGCTCGGGGGGCGATGGACTGAAGCTTTCTTT	CASSTLGGRWTEAFF
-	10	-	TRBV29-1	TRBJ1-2	TGCAGGCTCGGCGACTATGGCTACACCTTC	CRLGDYGYTF
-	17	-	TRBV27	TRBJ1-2	TGTGCCAGCAGTCCCCGATCCCCCACAGAGGGCCCCTATGGCTACACCTTC	CASSPRSPTEGPYGYTF
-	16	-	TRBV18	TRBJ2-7	TGTGCCAGCTCACACCAATTTGGACAGACCAGCTACGAGCAGTACTTC	CASSHQFGQTSYEQYF
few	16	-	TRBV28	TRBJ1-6	TGTGCCAGCAGTTCCCCCGACAGGACAAGGGTATCAGCCCTCCACTTT	CASSSPDRTRVSALHF
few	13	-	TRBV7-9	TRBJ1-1	TGTGCCAGCAGCTTGGCAGGGGACACTGAAGCTTTCTTT	CASSLAGDTEAFF
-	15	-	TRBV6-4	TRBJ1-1	TGTGCCAGCAGTGACTCTTCCTTCCCCATGACTGAAGCTTTCTTT	CASSDSSFPMTEAFF
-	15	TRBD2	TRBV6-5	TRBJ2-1	TGTGCCAGCAGTTCCAGACTAGCGGGCTACAATGAGCAGTTCTTC	CASSSRLAGYNEQFF
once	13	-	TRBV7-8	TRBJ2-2	TGTGCCAGCAGCTTAGGGAGGACCGGGGAGCTGTTTTTT	CASSLGRTGELFF
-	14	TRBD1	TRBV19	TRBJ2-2	TGTGCCAGTAATAGGGGGCGAGACACCGGGGAGCTGTTTTTT	CASNRGRDTGELFF
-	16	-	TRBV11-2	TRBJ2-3	TGTGCCAGCAGCTTAGAGTTACGGGCGGTCACAGATACGCAGTATTTT	CASSLELRAVTDTQYF
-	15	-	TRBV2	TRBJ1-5	TGTGCCAGCAGTCCTCTGGGGGGCCCGAATCAGCCCCAGCATTTT	CASSPLGGPNQPQHF
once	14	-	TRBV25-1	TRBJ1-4	TGTGCCAGCAGTGTTCCTGGGGGTAATGAAAAACTGTTTTTT	CASSVPGGNEKLFF
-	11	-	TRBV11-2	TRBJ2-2	TGTGCCAGCAGCTTAGCCGGGGAGCTGTTTTTT	CASSLAGELFF
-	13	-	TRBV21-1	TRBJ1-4	TGTGCCAGCAGCCCCCCCGGCCTGGGACAGGGCCGATTT	CASSPPGLGQGRF
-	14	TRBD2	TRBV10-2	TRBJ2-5	TGCGCCAGCACCGAGCGGACTAGCTCGGAGACCCAGTACTTC	CASTERTSSETQYF
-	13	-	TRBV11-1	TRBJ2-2	TGTGCCAGCAGCTTATTCGGTACCGGGGAGCTGTTTTTT	CASSLFGTGELFF
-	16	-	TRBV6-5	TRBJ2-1	TGTGCCAGCAGTTACTCGGGCCCCCCCTTTACAGATGAGCAGTTCTTC	CASSYSGPPFTDEQFF
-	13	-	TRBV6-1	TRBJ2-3	TGTGCCAGCAGTGTGGACGCAAACAGATGGCAGTATTTT	CASSVDANRWQYF
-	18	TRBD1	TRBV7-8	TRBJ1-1	TGTGCCAGCAGCTTACTCGCCAGGGGGGGGTCGGGGAACACTGAAGCTTTCTTT	CASSLLARGGSGNTEAFF
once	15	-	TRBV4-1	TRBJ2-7	TGCGCCAGCAGCCAAGATCTGGCGGGGACCTACGAGCAGTACTTC	CASSQDLAGTYEQYF
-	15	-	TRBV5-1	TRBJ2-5	TGCGCCAGCAGCTTGGACGGGGGTACCCAAGAGACCCAGTACTTC	CASSLDGGTQETQYF
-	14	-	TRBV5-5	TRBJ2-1	TGTGCCAGCAGGTTGGACAGAGCTAACAATGAGCAGTTCTTC	CASRLDRANNEQFF
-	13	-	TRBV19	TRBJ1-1	TGTGCCAGTAGTATAGTGACCGACACTGAAGCTTTCTTT	CASSIVTDTEAFF
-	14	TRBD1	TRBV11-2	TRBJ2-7	TGTGCCAGCAGCCAGGACAGGGGAGTGCACGAGCAGTACTTC	CASSQDRGVHEQYF
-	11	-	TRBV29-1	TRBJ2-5	TGCAGCGCCGGAAAACAAGAGACCCAGTACTTC	CSAGKQETQYF
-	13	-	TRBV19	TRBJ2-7	TGTGCCAGTAGTAATCGACAGTCCTACGAGCAGTACTTC	CASSNRQSYEQYF
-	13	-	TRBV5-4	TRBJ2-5	TGTGCCAGCAGCTCGGGGTCCCGGGAGACCCAGTACTTC	CASSSGSRETQYF